This T cell receptor beta chain comes out of a study of a mutant IDH1 vaccine in newly diagnosed glioma. The wider study: Pretreatment consisted of radiotherapy, temozolomide, or both, with most receiving both.

The repertoire was sequenced with immunoSEQ multiplex PCR; TCRdb's copy has only in-frame clones and lacks some. The table shows about 23,000 clones, with approximately 88% occurring only once. J lost 2 bases, V lost 8 bases, and 11 bases had no gene match. The germline V gene has CDR1 GTSNPN and CDR2 SVGIG (reference sequence). The CDR3 runs 14 residues. This sample's time point: week 47, end of study. Doses consisted of 300 ug of mutant IDH1 20-mer peptide each, paired with topical imiquimod. Donor diagnoses consisted of new WHO grade 3 or 4 IDH1-mutant, ATRX-lost astrocytomas. This clone was observed a handful of times. Its antigen remains unidentified.

The V and J genes are TRBV30 and TRBJ1-2, with 7 bases aligning to TRBD1. This TCR was sampled from a man between 35 and 55 years old with glioma. The source material was PBMCs, sampled from a glioma patient whose treatment included an IDH1 peptide vaccine. The CDR3 nucleotides are TGTGCCGGATCACCACAGGGGTCCAACTATGGCTACACCTTC. Translation gives CAGSPQGSNYGYTF.